This T cell receptor (beta chain) emerged from a study of blood T cell repertoires in COVID-19. Study at large: Nucleic acid was either cDNA or gDNA, and it came from T cells, B-cell-depleted T cells, or PBMCs.

In the original processing: For nucleated cells, counts were estimated from reference gene primer amplification. Generated by immunoSEQ multiplex PCR, the TCRdb table keeps only in-frame clones and is missing some. V and J calls and clone size come straight from that table; D and trimming were deduced from the DNA. The table lists almost 350,000 clones, about nine tenths of them singletons. The participants were between about 18 and 100 years old and came from roughly 24 US areas. A case of COVID-19 had been met by exposed participants within 2 weeks before study entry. Sequencing was done on a sample of PBMCs or T cells enriched from blood (not recorded which). This TCR came from a woman younger than 45 who had been exposed to COVID-19.

CDR3 sequence: CASSLGFRTSGPSTDTQYF. CDR3 in DNA: TGTGCCAGCAGCTTGGGGTTCCGGACTAGCGGACCTAGCACAGATACGCAGTATTTT. The V and J genes are TRBV5-8 and TRBJ2-3, with 10 bases lining up with TRBD2. The CDR3 sequence is 19 residues long. Germline assignment: CDR1 SGHTS and CDR2 YDEGEE. Trimming at V came to 0 bases and at J to 0 bases, leaving 10 bases not matched to a gene. Combining the CDR3 with reference TRBV5-8 and TRBJ2-3 gives the whole variable domain EAGVTQSPTHLIKTRGQQATLRCSPISGHTSVYWYQQALGLGLQFLLWYDEGEERNRGNFPPRFSGRQFPNYSSELNVNALELEDSALYLCASSLGFRTSGPSTDTQYFGPGTRLTVL.